This T cell receptor beta chain was profiled in a study of Tregs in tolerant kidney transplant recipients. Overall study results and limits: No direct test of biological reproducibility was done here. Donor-specific Treg expansion exceeded global Treg expansion in tolerant patients, suggesting antigen drive. Validation in larger populations is needed because few patients were studied.

Details on this clone: What it binds is not known.

The CDR3 consists of 12 residues. The germline gives CDR1 SGHVS, CDR2 FQNEAQ. V dropped 3 bases and J dropped 4 bases, with 3 bases sitting between them. Mixed chimerism was transient after nonmyeloablative marrow transplants from related graft donors. The table came from immunoSEQ multiplex PCR; TCRdb's copy has only in-frame clones and leaves some out. The table shows about 52,000 clones, with approximately 91% occurring only once. This specimen consisted of CD8+ T cells from blood (PBMCs), obtained 24 months after the transplant. This sequence was found in a human patient who received a combined kidney and bone marrow transplant. These T cells may partly come from the graft donor. The chain couples TRBV7-8 to TRBJ2-2; no firm D call. Here the CDR3 reads CASSFSTGELFF. The CDR3 DNA sequence: TGTGCCAGCAGCTTTAGCACCGGGGAGCTGTTTTTT.